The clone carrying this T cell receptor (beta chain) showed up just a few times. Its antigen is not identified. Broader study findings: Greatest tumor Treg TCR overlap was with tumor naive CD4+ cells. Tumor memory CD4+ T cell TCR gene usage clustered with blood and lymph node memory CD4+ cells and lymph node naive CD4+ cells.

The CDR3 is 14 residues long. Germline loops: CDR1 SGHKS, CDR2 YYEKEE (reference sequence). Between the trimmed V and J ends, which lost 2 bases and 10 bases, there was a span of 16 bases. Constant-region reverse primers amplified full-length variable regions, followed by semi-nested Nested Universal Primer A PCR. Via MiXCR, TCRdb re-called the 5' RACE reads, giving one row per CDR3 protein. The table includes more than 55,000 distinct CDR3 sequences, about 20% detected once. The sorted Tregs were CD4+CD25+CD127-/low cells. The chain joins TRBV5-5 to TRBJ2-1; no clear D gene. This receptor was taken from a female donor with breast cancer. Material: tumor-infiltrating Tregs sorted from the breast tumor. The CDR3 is CASSLRVVSSEQFF. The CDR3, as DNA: TGTGCCAGCAGCTTAAGGGTTGTTAGTTCGGAGCAGTTCTTC.